The entry below gives a single T cell receptor (beta chain) sequence along with its context. The CDR3 sequence is 16 residues long. CDR1 MNHNS and CDR2 SASEGT come from the germline V gene. V shed 4 bases, J shed 6 bases, and the junction held 8 bases outside the gene matches. This record belongs to a study of blood T cell repertoires in COVID-19. Study overall: Samples taken during acute and convalescent COVID-19 were collected in the United States, Italy and Spain.

Only in-frame clones appear in the TCRdb table, and some are missing; sequencing was by immunoSEQ multiplex PCR. The sample yields some 170,000 clones, 82% seen once. This clonotype was sampled from a woman between 70 and 85 years old with acute or convalescent COVID-19. Material: peripheral blood. The V and J genes are TRBV6-1 and TRBJ1-5; 11 positions match TRBD1. The CDR3 nucleotides are TGTGCCAGCAGTGTCGGGAGGACAGGGGGCCTTCAGCCCCAGCATTTT. Translating gives CASSVGRTGGLQPQHF.